Presented here are 25 T cell receptor beta chains from one specimen sequenced in a study of T cell repertoires in cytomegalovirus infection. TCRdb re-analysed the reads in MiXCR, keeping a single row per CDR3 protein. The sample lists about 480,000 distinct CDR3 sequences, roughly 34% occurring once. No cognate antigen is known for these TCRs. The sample was cultured PBMCs, taken from culture after CMV antigen stimulation. Receptors were obtained from a human donor in good health (CMV status not recorded). Some clones in this sample may be carry-over from other donors' samples.

This chain links TRBV7-9 with TRBJ1-4; 8 bases map to TRBD1. The CDR3 is 14 residues long. Germline V gives CDR1 SEHNR, CDR2 FQNEAQ (reference sequence). Trimming removed 5 bases from V and 8 bases from J; junction bases left unmatched: 7. Written as DNA, the CDR3 is TGTGCCAGCAGCCCGACAGGGGAAGGGGAAAAACTGTTTTTT. It specifies CASSPTGEGEKLFF.

The chain recombines TRBV7-2 with TRBJ1-1, with D unresolved. Trimming stripped 1 base from V and 0 bases from J, with 21 bases between. The germline CDR1 and CDR2 sequences are SGHTA and FQGNSA. CDR3 size: 19 residues. The CDR3 DNA sequence: TGTGCCAGCAGCTTAGTTTCCGGGCCCTTAAAGGCACTGAACACTGAAGCTTTCTTT. The encoded protein is CASSLVSGPLKALNTEAFF.

This rearrangement joins TRBV6-2 or TRBV6-3 to TRBJ2-1, with D perhaps TRBD2 (6 bases). Germline CDR1 is MNHEY and CDR2 is SVGEGT. The CDR3 is made up of 15 amino acids. Trimming pared 6 bases from V and 3 bases from J, leaving 15 bases between. CDR3: CASRRGTSLYNEQFF. The CDR3 DNA is TGTGCCAGCAGGCGCGGGACTTCCCTCTACAATGAGCAGTTCTTC.

This clonotype was counted only a few times. This chain connects TRBV5-6 to TRBJ2-3, with D perhaps matching TRBD2 (5 bases). The length of the CDR3 is 13 residues. CDR1 and CDR2 from the germline V gene are SGHDT and YYEEEE. Trimming removed 6 bases from V and 9 bases from J, with 17 bases in between. DNA for the CDR3: TGTGCCAGCAACGGACTGCCTTCATGGACGCAGTATTTT. It yields the protein CASNGLPSWTQYF.

The rearrangement joins TRBV9 to TRBJ2-5, with 7 positions matching TRBD1. Germline trimming cut 4 bases from V and 0 bases from J; bases unmatched to any gene: 12. The CDR3 has 17 amino acids. Germline CDR1 is SGDLS and CDR2 is YYNGEE. The CDR3 DNA reads as TGTGCCAGCAGCCCAGACCGGGACAGACGATACCAAGAGACCCAGTACTTC. Its protein product is CASSPDRDRRYQETQYF.

A remark on this clonotype: A read error may account for a junction end that differs from germline. The chain has TRBV7-4 and TRBJ2-1, with 8 bases that match TRBD2. This CDR3 is built from 17 residues. CDR1 and CDR2 (germline): SGHVT, SQSDAQ. The CDR3, as DNA: TGTGCCAGCAGCTTAGGTCGGAGCGGGAGTTCCTACAATGAGCAGTCCTTC. Translated, it gives CASSLGRSGSSYNEQSF. The full variable domain, completed using reference TRBV7-4 and TRBJ2-1, is GAGVSQSPRYKVAKRGRDVALRCDSISGHVTLYWYRQTLGQGSEVLTYSQSDAQRDKSGRPSGRFSAERPERSVSTLKIQRTEQGDSAVYLCASSLGRSGSSYNEQSFGPGTRLTVL.

This clonotype has only a few counts. The V gene is TRBV7-2, the J gene TRBJ1-3, with D perhaps TRBD1 (5 bases). The V end lost 4 bases, the J end lost 6 bases, and 19 bases lay between the germline ends. The CDR3 is 16 amino acids. Germline V lookup: CDR1 SGHTA, CDR2 FQGNSA. DNA for the CDR3: TGTGCCAGCAGCTCTTACCGACAGAACAAGGAAAACACCATATATTTT. Translated, it gives CASSSYRQNKENTIYF.

This clonotype was observed a few times. The chain is built from TRBV29-1 and TRBJ1-1, with D unresolved. The V gene's germline CDR1 is SQVTM and CDR2 ANQGSEA. The CDR3 runs 13 residues. The V end was cut by 4 bases, the J end by 0 bases, with 9 bases between. CDR3 DNA: TGCAGCGTTGCGGGGAGGTTGAACACTGAAGCTTTCTTT. Translation gives CSVAGRLNTEAFF.

This clonotype was observed many times. This chain joins TRBV7-2 and TRBJ2-1, with 12 bases lining up with TRBD2. The CDR3 loop spans 18 amino acids. The germline V gene has CDR1 SGHTA and CDR2 FQGNSA. The V segment lost 4 bases and the J segment 7 bases; nucleotides outside the gene matches: 14. DNA of the CDR3: TGTGCCAGCAGCTCCGGACTAGCGGGGAGCTCCTACGGAAATGAGCAGTTCTTC. Translating it yields CASSSGLAGSSYGNEQFF.

CDR3 amino acids: CASKFGSSYEQYF. The DNA for the CDR3 is TGTGCCAGCAAGTTTGGGAGCTCCTACGAGCAGTACTTC. This rearrangement joins TRBV6-2 or TRBV6-3 to TRBJ2-7, with D perhaps matching TRBD2 (5 bases). Trimming cost V 7 bases and J 0 bases, with 10 bases left between them. There are 13 residues in the CDR3. Germline values: CDR1 MNHEY, CDR2 SVGEGT.

The chain is built from TRBV14 and TRBJ2-2; TRBD1 agrees at 8 bases. V shed 3 bases and J 4 bases; nucleotides not matched to a gene: 7. Per germline, CDR1 SGHDN and CDR2 FVKESK. The CDR3 is 16 residues long. CDR3 coding DNA: TGTGCCAGCAGCCATATGACAGGGGTTGGCACCGGGGAGCTGTTTTTT. It is translated as CASSHMTGVGTGELFF.

V usage is TRBV12-3 or TRBV12-4 and J usage is TRBJ2-7; the D gene is possibly TRBD2 (5 bases). The CDR3 extends over 12 amino acids. Trimming pared 1 base from V and 10 bases from J, leaving 11 bases between. CDR3 amino acids: CASSLVARLQYF. The DNA of the CDR3 is TGTGCCAGCAGTTTAGTGGCTCGACTACAGTACTTC.

This clonotype turned up a few times. The V call is TRBV12-5, the J call TRBJ1-6, with a tentative D call TRBD1 (6 bases). This CDR3 has 14 amino acids. The germline gives CDR1 LGHNT, CDR2 FRNRAP. V lost 7 bases and J lost 10, with 17 bases in between. CDR3 in amino acids: CASAGTGFGSPLHF. The CDR3 region has the DNA TGTGCTAGTGCCGGCACAGGGTTTGGATCACCCCTCCACTTT.

V gene TRBV24-1 combines with J gene TRBJ2-3, with 9 bases that match TRBD2. The junction had 7 bases not matched to a gene; V was cut back by 4 bases and J by 0 bases. CDR3 size: 17 residues. Germline assignment: CDR1 KGHDR and CDR2 SFDVKD. The chain's CDR3 is CATSDFVAGVSTDTQYF. CDR3 in DNA: TGTGCCACCAGTGACTTTGTAGCGGGAGTGAGCACAGATACGCAGTATTTT.

CDR3 protein: CASSREAGAVPRMGTQYF. The CDR3, as DNA: TGTGCCAGCAGCCGGGAGGCAGGCGCGGTCCCCCGTATGGGGACCCAGTACTTC. V is TRBV7-9 and J is TRBJ2-5, with 7 positions matching TRBD2. Trimming at V came to 5 bases and at J to 7 bases, leaving 22 bases not matched to a gene. The CDR3 totals 18 residues. Germline values: CDR1 SEHNR, CDR2 FQNEAQ (reference sequence). The complete variable domain, with remaining parts taken from reference TRBV7-9 and TRBJ2-5, reads DTGVSQNPRHKITKRGQNVTFRCDPISEHNRLYWYRQTLGQGPEFLTYFQNEAQLEKSRLLSDRFSAERPKGSFSTLEIQRTEQGDSAMYLCASSREAGAVPRMGTQYFGPGTRLLVL.

The chain carries TRBV4-3 and TRBJ1-1, with D perhaps matching TRBD1 (5 bases). Germline CDR1 reads LGHNA; CDR2 reads YSLEER. V shed 4 bases and J shed 1 base, with 16 bases lying between them. This CDR3 comprises 16 residues. CDR3: CASSPHPRGGNTEAFF. In nucleotides, the CDR3 is TGCGCCAGCAGCCCCCACCCAAGGGGAGGGAACACTGAAGCTTTCTTT.

This clonotype was recorded a few times. The chain links TRBV28 to TRBJ2-3; 12 positions match TRBD2. The CDR3 spans 15 residues. The germline V gene has CDR1 MDHEN and CDR2 SYDVKM. V shed 5 bases, J shed 4 bases, and the junction held 4 bases outside the gene matches. The CDR3 is CASSLAGGMPDTQYF. The DNA for the CDR3 is TGTGCCAGCAGTCTAGCGGGAGGGATGCCAGATACGCAGTATTTT.

This clonotype turned up a few times. The chain couples TRBV7-3 to TRBJ2-3; tentative D call: TRBD2 (5 bases). This CDR3 contains 14 residues. Germline V gives CDR1 SGHTA, CDR2 FQGTGA. With 4 bases removed from V and 4 bases from J, the gap between germline ends came to 12 bases. For the CDR3, the DNA is TGTGCCAGCAGCTCTTTAGCGCAGCCAGATACGCAGTATTTT. Translating it yields CASSSLAQPDTQYF.

This clonotype was seen at least ten times. The V and J genes are TRBV7-2 and TRBJ2-3; D is undetermined. Trimming removed 3 bases from V and 0 bases from J, with 4 bases in between. From germline, CDR1 is SGHTA and CDR2 FQGNSA. The CDR3 extends over 13 amino acids. In DNA form, the CDR3 reads TGTGCCAGCAGCTTCCTTAGCACAGATACGCAGTATTTT. It is translated as CASSFLSTDTQYF.

A few counts support this clonotype. The V call is TRBV7-2, the J call TRBJ2-5, with D perhaps matching TRBD2 (5 bases). The germline V and J ends were trimmed by 3 bases and 5 bases, with 19 bases remaining between them. The CDR3 extends over 16 amino acids. From germline, CDR1 is SGHTA and CDR2 FQGNSA. The CDR3 nucleotides read TGTGCCAGCAGCTTTAACCCTAGCAAGGTCCGGGAGACCCAGTACTTC. Translating it yields CASSFNPSKVRETQYF.

The J gene is TRBJ2-4, the V gene TRBV29-1; possibly TRBD1 or TRBD2 for D (6 bases each). Germline lookup yields CDR1 SQVTM and CDR2 ANQGSEA. Trimming took 1 base from V and 0 from J, leaving 22 bases between them. This CDR3 region has 19 residues. The CDR3 nucleotides are TGCAGCGTTGAAGGGTCGGCAGGGGTGGGGGGCTTAGCCAAAAACATTCAGTACTTC. This codes for CSVEGSAGVGGLAKNIQYF.

This clonotype occurred a few times. The chain is built from TRBV6-5 and TRBJ1-2; no clear D. Per germline, CDR1 MNHEY and CDR2 SVGAGI. This CDR3 is built from 16 residues. V dropped 0 bases and J dropped 3 bases, with 14 bases sitting between them. CDR3 DNA sequence: TGTGCCAGCAGTTACTCCGGCGGAACCATAGACTATGGCTACACCTTC. Translated, it gives CASSYSGGTIDYGYTF.

This chain joins TRBV7-9 and TRBJ1-1; 8 bases align to TRBD1. The CDR3 consists of 16 residues. Germline V gene data show CDR1 as SEHNR and CDR2 as FQNEAQ (reference sequence). V lost 5 bases to trimming and J lost 2 bases; unmatched junction nucleotides: 10. The CDR3 DNA follows: TGTGCCAGCAGCCCCCGGACAGGGATCGGAAACACTGAAGCTTTCTTT. Translated: CASSPRTGIGNTEAFF. The whole variable domain, filled in from reference TRBV7-9 and TRBJ1-1, reads DTGVSQNPRHKITKRGQNVTFRCDPISEHNRLYWYRQTLGQGPEFLTYFQNEAQLEKSRLLSDRFSAERPKGSFSTLEIQRTEQGDSAMYLCASSPRTGIGNTEAFFGQGTRLTVV.

Remarks on this clonotype: The germline gene is not matched at one end of the junction; a read error may be the cause. This chain joins TRBV20-1 and TRBJ2-1, with D unresolved. The CDR3 loop spans 12 amino acids. Looked up from germline, CDR1 is DFQATT and CDR2 is SNEGSKA (reference sequence). The CDR3: CSPPDLYKEQFF. In DNA, the CDR3 is TGCAGTCCACCAGACCTGTACAAGGAGCAGTTCTTC.

This chain uses TRBV11-2 with TRBJ1-2, with a tentative D call TRBD1 (6 bases). This CDR3 is built from 14 residues. Trimming left V 8 bases short and J 0 bases short, with 13 bases between. Germline V gene lookup returns CDR1 SGHAT and CDR2 FQNNGV. CDR3: CASRGRQSNYGYTF. CDR3 DNA sequence: TGTGCCAGCCGGGGGCGGCAATCTAACTATGGCTACACCTTC. Full variable domain (outside the CDR3, taken from reference TRBV11-2 and TRBJ1-2): EAGVAQSPRYKIIEKRQSVAFWCNPISGHATLYWYQQILGQGPKLLIQFQNNGVVDDSQLPKDRFSAERLKGVDSTLKIQPAKLEDSAVYLCASRGRQSNYGYTFGSGTRLTVV.